This T cell receptor beta chain was profiled in a study of OX40 agonist ivuxolimab in advanced cancers. The V end was cut by 1 base, the J end by 4 bases, with 13 bases between. This CDR3 has 15 residues. In germline, CDR1 is SEHNR, CDR2 FQNEAQ (reference sequence). Only in-frame clones appear in the TCRdb table, and some are missing; sequencing was by immunoSEQ multiplex PCR. The table shows 70,000 to 75,000 clones, with roughly 87% occurring only once. This sequence joins TRBV7-9 and TRBJ1-2, with D possibly being TRBD1 (5 bases). The source of this sequence is an adult with an advanced solid tumor such as melanoma, head and neck, liver or kidney cancer. Sequencing used CD4+ or CD8+ T cells sorted from blood, obtained in a trial of the OX40 agonist ivuxolimab. The CDR3: CASSLVAGGGYGYTF. CDR3 coding DNA: TGTGCCAGCAGCTTAGTAGCGGGGGGTGGCTATGGCTACACCTTC.